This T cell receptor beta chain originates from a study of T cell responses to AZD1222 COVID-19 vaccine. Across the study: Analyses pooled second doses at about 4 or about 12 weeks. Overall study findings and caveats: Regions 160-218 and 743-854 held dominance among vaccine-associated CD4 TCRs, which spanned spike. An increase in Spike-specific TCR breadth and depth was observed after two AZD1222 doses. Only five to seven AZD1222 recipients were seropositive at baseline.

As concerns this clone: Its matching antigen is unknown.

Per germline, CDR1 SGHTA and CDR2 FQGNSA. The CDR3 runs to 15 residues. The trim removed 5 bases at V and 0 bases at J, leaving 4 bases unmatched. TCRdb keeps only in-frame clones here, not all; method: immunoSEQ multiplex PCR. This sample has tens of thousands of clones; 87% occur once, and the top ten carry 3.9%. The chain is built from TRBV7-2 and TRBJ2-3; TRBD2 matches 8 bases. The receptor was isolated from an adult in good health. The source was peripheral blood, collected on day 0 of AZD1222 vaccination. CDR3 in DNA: TGTGCCAGCAGCCTTCGGGGGGGGAGCACAGATACGCAGTATTTT. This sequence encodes CASSLRGGSTDTQYF.